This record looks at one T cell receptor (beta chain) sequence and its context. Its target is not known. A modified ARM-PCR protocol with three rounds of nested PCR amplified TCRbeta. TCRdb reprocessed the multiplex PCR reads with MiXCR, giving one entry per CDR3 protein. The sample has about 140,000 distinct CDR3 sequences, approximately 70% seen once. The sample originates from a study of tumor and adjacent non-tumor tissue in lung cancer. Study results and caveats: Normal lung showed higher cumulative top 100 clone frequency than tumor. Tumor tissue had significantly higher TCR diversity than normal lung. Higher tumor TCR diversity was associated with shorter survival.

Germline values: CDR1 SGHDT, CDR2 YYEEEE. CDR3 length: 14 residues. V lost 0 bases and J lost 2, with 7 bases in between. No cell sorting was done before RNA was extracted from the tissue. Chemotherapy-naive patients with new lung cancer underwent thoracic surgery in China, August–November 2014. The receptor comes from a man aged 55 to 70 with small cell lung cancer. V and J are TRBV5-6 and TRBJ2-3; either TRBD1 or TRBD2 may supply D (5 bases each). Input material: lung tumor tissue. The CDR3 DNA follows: TGTGCCAGCAGCTTGGAAGGGACCACAGATACGCAGTATTTT. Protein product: CASSLEGTTDTQYF.